The clone carrying this TCR beta chain was recorded once. What it binds is not known. Germline CDR1 reads LNHNV; CDR2 reads YYDKDF (reference sequence). The trim removed 5 bases at V and 5 bases at J, leaving 10 bases unmatched. The CDR3 has 16 residues. This entry belongs to a study of cytomegalovirus exposure and HLA in healthy donors. Study details: HLA-typed donors were the source of approximately 85 million unique TCRs, which an early data release held. Study results and caveats: According to the study, some 160 TCR beta chains were cytomegalovirus-associated. A few chains tied to CMV proved CMV antigen-specific in vitro.

The PCR ran on 60 Vbeta and 13 Jbeta primers. Measured with immunoSEQ multiplex PCR; TCRdb has only the in-frame clones, and not every one. The table records 90,000 to 100,000 clones, approximately 80% of them present only once. V and J are TRBV15 and TRBJ1-1, with 11 bases lining up with TRBD1. The source is a female donor in good health and CMV-seronegative. Sequencing input: PBMCs. The CDR3 is CATSRTGQGARTEAFF. The CDR3, as DNA: TGTGCCACCAGCCGCACTGGACAGGGGGCGAGAACTGAAGCTTTCTTT.